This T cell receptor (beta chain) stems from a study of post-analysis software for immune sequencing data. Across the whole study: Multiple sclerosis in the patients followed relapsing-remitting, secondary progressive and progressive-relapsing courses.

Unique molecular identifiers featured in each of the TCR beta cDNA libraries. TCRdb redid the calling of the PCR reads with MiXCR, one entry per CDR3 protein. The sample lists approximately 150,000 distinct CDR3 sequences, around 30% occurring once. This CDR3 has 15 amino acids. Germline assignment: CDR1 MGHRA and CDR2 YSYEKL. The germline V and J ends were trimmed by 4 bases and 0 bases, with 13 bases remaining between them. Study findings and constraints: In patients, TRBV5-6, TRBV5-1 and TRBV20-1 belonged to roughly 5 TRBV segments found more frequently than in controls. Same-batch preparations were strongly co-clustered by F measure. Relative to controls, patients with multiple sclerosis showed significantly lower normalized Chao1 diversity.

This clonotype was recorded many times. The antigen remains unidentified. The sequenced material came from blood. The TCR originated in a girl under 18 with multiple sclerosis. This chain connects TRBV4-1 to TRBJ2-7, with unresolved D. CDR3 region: CASSLIDTVSYEQYF. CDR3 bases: TGCGCCAGCAGCCTCATCGACACGGTCTCCTACGAGCAGTACTTC.